This entry describes one TCR beta chain. Its antigen is unknown. HCMV serostatus was determined by detecting HCMV-specific IgG in serum with a commercial ELISA kit. Peripheral blood mononuclear cells were isolated from blood by Ficoll density gradient centrifugation. These data come from a study of T cells expressing NK-cell markers (dated by TCRdb to the early 2020s). Context from the whole study: In sorted CD3+CD56+NKG2C+, CD3+CD56+NKG2C- and CD3+CD56-NKG2C+ T-cell subsets from several donors, TCR beta-chain repertoires were profiled. Illumina HiSeq 2000/2500, MiSeq or NextSeq was used to sequence libraries as 2 x 150 bp reads. Among the eight sequenced donors, seven were HCMV-seropositive and one was HCMV-seronegative. The study sequenced eight donors, all healthy volunteers chosen at random: three men and five women. On the study overall, not on this receptor specifically: Those dominant clonotypes were again the most abundant among CD3+CD56-NKG2C+ cells in several donors, at 28.3-60.1%. In over five donors, the dominant CD3+CD56+NKG2C+ clonotypes were found to rank among the top 10 CD8+ clonotypes and to make up roughly 1.0-7.0% of CD8+ T cells. It remained unclear whether the expanded NKG2C-expressing T cell clones were specific for HCMV antigens.

CDR1 MGHRA and CDR2 YSYEKL were looked up in the germline V gene. Including cysteine and phenylalanine, the CDR3 has 14 amino acids. No DNA was logged. Instrument used: Illumina HiSeq 2000. TCR beta cDNA libraries were prepared using 5'RACE template switching, which introduced a universal primer site and unique molecular identifiers. Synthesis of cDNA was primed from the TCR beta constant segment and was followed by two consecutive PCR amplification steps. The original pipeline was this. MIGEC was used to demultiplex reads and group reads by UMI, and MiTCR was used to assemble and quantify clonotypes. To exclude erroneous sequences, only TCR cDNA sequences supported by at least two reads were retained. The tcR package was used for downstream repertoire analysis, with clonotypes matched between fractions based on CDR3 nucleotide sequence plus V segment. Antigen specificity was annotated against VDJdb with VDJmatch, allowing one amino acid substitution in CDR3. With the reads reprocessed by TCRdb, a single entry stands for each CDR3 protein sequence and no DNA is reported. Here the V and J calls rest on TCRdb's processing, not on the authors' analysis. The table for this sample lists 300,000 to 450,000 distinct CDR3 sequences. Of the sample, roughly 5.4% is held by the ten largest clones.

The chain links TRBV4-1 with TRBJ2-1. The receptor comes from a man aged 18-75 years in good health. What was sequenced was blood T cells: a sorted CD56 or NKG2C T cell subset, CD4+ or CD8+ T cells, or bulk PBMC T cells (not recorded which). The CDR3 has the sequence CASSQEFSSREQFF.